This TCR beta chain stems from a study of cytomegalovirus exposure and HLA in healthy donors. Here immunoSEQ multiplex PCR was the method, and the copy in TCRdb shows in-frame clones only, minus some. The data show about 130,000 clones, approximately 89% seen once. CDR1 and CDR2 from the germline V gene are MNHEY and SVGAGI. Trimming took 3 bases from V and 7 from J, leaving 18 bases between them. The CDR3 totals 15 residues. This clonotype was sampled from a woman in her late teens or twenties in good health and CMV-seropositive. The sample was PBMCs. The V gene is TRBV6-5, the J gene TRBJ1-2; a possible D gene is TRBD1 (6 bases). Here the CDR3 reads CASSYLRRRGGGYTF. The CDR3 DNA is TGTGCCAGCAGTTATCTCCGTCGTCGAGGGGGTGGCTACACCTTC.